This T cell receptor beta chain emerged from a study of blood T cell repertoires in COVID-19. Before being deemed recovered, Cohort 3 donors had two negative PCRs, clearance, or symptom resolution. Measured with immunoSEQ multiplex PCR; TCRdb has only the in-frame clones, and not every one. This repertoire shows some 250,000 clones, around 84% found once; its top ten account for about a sixth. The sequence was obtained from a young man who had recovered from COVID-19. What was sequenced was PBMCs or T cells enriched from blood (not recorded which).

The CDR3 is CASSTTSGSSYEQYF. The CDR3 DNA reads TGCGCCAGCAGCACGACTAGCGGGAGTTCCTACGAGCAGTACTTC. The rearrangement links TRBV5-1 to TRBJ2-7, with 12 positions matching TRBD2. CDR1 and CDR2 from the germline V gene are SGHRS and YFSETQ. The CDR3 consists of 15 residues. V lost 4 bases and J lost 1; bases outside the gene matches: 3.